These 29 T cell receptor beta chains were sequenced from one sample in a study of shared T cell receptors in the human thymus. Clones were sequenced by immunoSEQ multiplex PCR, and TCRdb holds only the in-frame ones, with some missing. The table includes some 700,000 clones, 70% to 90% detected once. This sample also appeared in a second study, on human thymus T cells.

Sequenced: thymocytes. The receptors originated from a girl less than two years old with a congenital heart defect.

A note on this clone: Other DNA sequences in this specimen translate into the identical CDR3. The V call is TRBV27, the J call TRBJ1-1; 7 bases match TRBD1. Trimming cost V 5 bases and J 1 base; bases outside gene matches: 4. Per germline, CDR1 MNHEY and CDR2 SMNVEV (reference sequence). The CDR3 is made up of 14 amino acids. CDR3 residues: CASSPGTANTEAFF. The DNA for the CDR3 is TGTGCCAGCAGTCCCGGGACAGCGAACACTGAAGCTTTCTTT.

V is TRBV7-2 and J is TRBJ2-3, with D perhaps matching TRBD1 (6 bases). The ends were cut back, 3 bases at V and 4 bases at J, with 26 bases in the middle. Per germline, CDR1 SGHTA and CDR2 FQGNSA. CDR3 size: 19 residues. The CDR3 sequence is CASSLVGEKPQGSPDTQYF. CDR3 DNA: TGTGCCAGCAGCTTGGTTGGGGAAAAGCCACAGGGTAGTCCAGATACGCAGTATTTT. The full variable domain, in which reference TRBV7-2 and TRBJ2-3 provide the parts outside the CDR3, is GAGVSQSPSNKVTEKGKDVELRCDPISGHTALYWYRQSLGQGLEFLIYFQGNSAPDKSGLPSDRFSAERTGGSVSTLTIQRTQQEDSAVYLCASSLVGEKPQGSPDTQYFGPGTRLTVL.

This chain connects TRBV4-1 to TRBJ1-3; D ambiguous. CDR3 length: 16 residues. Germline loops: CDR1 MGHRA, CDR2 YSYEKL. V was pared by 5 bases and J by 2 bases, with 16 bases between. CDR3 nucleotide sequence: TGCGCCAGCAGCGTTTTGCCTGGAGGCCCTGGAAACACCATATATTTT. It encodes CASSVLPGGPGNTIYF.

This chain links TRBV5-1 with TRBJ2-1, with TRBD2 as a possible D gene (6 bases). V was shortened by 5 bases and J by 0 bases, with 9 bases between the two germline ends. From germline, CDR1 is SGHRS and CDR2 YFSETQ. The CDR3 has 14 residues. The CDR3 sequence: CASSSGLSYNEQFF. The CDR3 DNA reads as TGCGCCAGCAGTTCGGGACTCTCCTACAATGAGCAGTTCTTC.

This clone showed up just once. V is TRBV5-4 and J is TRBJ2-5; a weak D match, TRBD2 (7 bases). This CDR3 is built from 15 residues. Per the germline V gene, CDR1 is SGHNT and CDR2 is YYREEE (reference sequence). Trimming pared 4 bases from V and 3 bases from J, leaving 16 bases between. The CDR3, as DNA: TGTGCCAGCAGCCATGGTGGGGGGGCCAAAGAGACCCAGTACTTC. Amino acid sequence: CASSHGGGAKETQYF.

The chain recombines TRBV6-5 with TRBJ1-1; D may be TRBD1 (6 bases). The V and J ends lost 5 bases and 1 base respectively, with 14 bases between them. Germline lookup yields CDR1 MNHEY and CDR2 SVGAGI. The CDR3 is made up of 15 amino acids. CDR3 protein: CASSTEGQRNTEAFF. The CDR3 nucleotides are TGTGCCAGCAGTACCGAGGGACAACGGAACACTGAAGCTTTCTTT.

This chain links TRBV5-1 with TRBJ2-1, with TRBD2 matching 7 bases. Germline CDR1 is SGHRS and CDR2 is YFSETQ. Trimming cost V 4 bases and J 3 bases; bases outside gene matches: 4. The CDR3 is 14 residues long. The CDR3 nucleotides read TGCGCCAGCAGCCCGGGGAGGGACTACAATGAGCAGTTCTTC. Residues: CASSPGRDYNEQFF. Full variable domain (missing parts from reference TRBV5-1 and TRBJ2-1): KAGVTQTPRYLIKTRGQQVTLSCSPISGHRSVSWYQQTPGQGLQFLFEYFSETQRNKGNFPGRFSGRQFSNSRSEMNVSTLELGDSALYLCASSPGRDYNEQFFGPGTRLTVL.

The chain links TRBV28 to TRBJ2-2; 8 nucleotides agree with TRBD1. Looked up from germline, CDR1 is MDHEN and CDR2 is SYDVKM. The CDR3 runs 15 residues. V lost 8 bases and J lost 6; bases outside the gene matches: 11. The chain's CDR3 is CASSPGQANAGELFF. The CDR3 nucleotides are TGTGCCAGCTCGCCGGGACAGGCAAACGCCGGGGAGCTGTTTTTT.

The chain employs TRBV2 and TRBJ1-2; D is perhaps TRBD1 (6 bases). The CDR3 consists of 13 residues. Germline-derived CDR1 and CDR2 are SNHLY and FYNNEI. V was pared by 8 bases and J by 1 base, with 11 bases between. The CDR3 DNA sequence: TGTGCCAGCTTGGACAGATATAACTATGGCTACACCTTC. Translation: CASLDRYNYGYTF.

The chain employs TRBV13 and TRBJ1-2; 7 bases match TRBD1. The CDR3 consists of 13 residues. V gave up 5 bases and J gave up 10 bases; unmatched junction bases: 10. CDR1 and CDR2 from the germline V gene are PRHDT and FYEKMQ (reference sequence). The CDR3 sequence is CASSPRQGENYTF. Written as DNA, the CDR3 is TGTGCCAGCAGCCCCCGACAGGGAGAGAACTACACCTTC.

This clone was observed once. The rearrangement links TRBV9 to TRBJ2-5, with TRBD1 as a possible D gene (5 bases). V dropped 7 bases and J dropped 3 bases, with 25 bases sitting between them. Germline CDR1 reads SGDLS; CDR2 reads YYNGEE. The CDR3 loop spans 17 amino acids. The CDR3 protein is CASAAPTQGPSKETQYF. As DNA, the CDR3 is TGTGCCAGCGCGGCCCCGACGCAGGGCCCGTCCAAAGAGACCCAGTACTTC.

The J gene is TRBJ2-3, the V gene TRBV6-5; 8 bases align to TRBD2. Per the germline V gene, CDR1 is MNHEY and CDR2 is SVGAGI. This CDR3 has 14 amino acids. V lost 7 bases to trimming and J lost 6 bases; unmatched junction nucleotides: 9. The CDR3 spells CASKGGGIHDTQYF. CDR3 coding DNA: TGTGCCAGCAAAGGCGGGGGGATCCACGATACGCAGTATTTT.

This clone was counted a few times. The V gene is TRBV5-1, the J gene TRBJ2-2; no definite D call. Germline V CDR1 and CDR2: SGHRS, YFSETQ. Trimming removed 3 bases at V and 6 bases at J, with 6 bases between. The CDR3 runs to 12 residues. The CDR3: CASSSSAGELFF. CDR3 in DNA: TGCGCCAGCAGCTCCTCAGCCGGGGAGCTGTTTTTT.

V usage is TRBV14 and J usage is TRBJ2-7, with D possibly matching TRBD2 (7 bases). V lost 3 bases and J 0 bases, leaving 24 bases between the germline ends. Per germline, CDR1 SGHDN and CDR2 FVKESK. This CDR3 has 19 amino acids. Here the CDR3 DNA reads TGTGCCAGCAGCCAGTCCACCGGCGGGGGCCACCGTAGCTCCTACGAGCAGTACTTC. As protein: CASSQSTGGGHRSSYEQYF.

Here the CDR3 DNA reads TGTGCAAGTCGCTTCGACAGGAAATACTATGGCTACACCTTC. It codes for CASRFDRKYYGYTF. The chain employs TRBV12-2 and TRBJ1-2; the table's D call of TRBD1 was not tested on the DNA. TRBV12-2 is flagged as a pseudogene. This CDR3 is 14 amino acids long.

The rearrangement uses TRBV7-9 and TRBJ2-4; possibly TRBD2 for D (5 bases). Trimming left V 5 bases short and J 0 bases short, with 14 bases between. The CDR3 runs to 16 residues. Looked up from germline, CDR1 is SEHNR and CDR2 is FQNEAQ (reference sequence). The CDR3 nucleotides read TGTGCCAGCAGCCCCCGGGAAGGACTAGCCAAAAACATTCAGTACTTC. It is translated as CASSPREGLAKNIQYF.

The V and J genes are TRBV6-5 and TRBJ1-6; weak D call: TRBD1 (5 bases). The length of the CDR3 is 14 residues. V was clipped by 6 bases and J by 10 bases, with 16 bases between them. CDR1 and CDR2 from the germline V gene are MNHEY and SVGAGI. The CDR3 nucleotides are TGTGCCAGCAGCAGTCGGGGCGCGGGGTCACCCCTCCACTTT. Protein sequence: CASSSRGAGSPLHF.

This chain uses TRBV28 with TRBJ1-5; D is unclear. Germline values: CDR1 MDHEN, CDR2 SYDVKM. The CDR3 runs to 14 residues. Trimming cost V 6 bases and J 7 bases, with 16 bases left between them. As DNA, the CDR3 is TGTGCCAGCAGACCTTCAGGTGTTTGGCAGCCCCAGCATTTT. This gives the protein CASRPSGVWQPQHF.

This chain joins TRBV5-4 and TRBJ1-2; tentatively, D is TRBD1 (5 bases). This CDR3 has 17 residues. With 3 bases removed from V and 2 bases from J, the gap between germline ends came to 20 bases. The germline gives CDR1 SGHNT, CDR2 YYREEE (reference sequence). CDR3 loop: CASSSWGIEGLNYGYTF. The CDR3 nucleotides read TGTGCCAGCAGCTCTTGGGGGATAGAGGGACTCAACTATGGCTACACCTTC.

The gene calls are TRBV5-6 and TRBJ1-5; 7 nucleotides agree with TRBD1. The CDR3 totals 15 residues. CDR1 is SGHDT, CDR2 YYEEEE, per germline. The V segment lost 4 bases and the J segment 3 bases; nucleotides outside the gene matches: 7. CDR3 bases: TGTGCCAGCAGCGAGATGGGACAGACCAATCAGCCCCAGCATTTT. Its protein product is CASSEMGQTNQPQHF.

The rearrangement links TRBV4-1 to TRBJ1-3; 7 positions match TRBD1. Germline values: CDR1 MGHRA, CDR2 YSYEKL. V shed 3 bases and J 3 bases; nucleotides not matched to a gene: 5. This CDR3 spans 15 amino acids. The CDR3 DNA is TGCGCCAGCAGCCATCTACGGGACAGTGGAAACACCATATATTTT. It encodes CASSHLRDSGNTIYF.

V gene TRBV5-5 combines with J gene TRBJ2-2; TRBD2 aligns across 10 bases. CDR1 is SGHKS, CDR2 YYEKEE, per germline (reference sequence). The J segment lost 5 bases and the V segment lost 0 bases, leaving 4 bases of the junction unmatched. The length of the CDR3 is 16 residues. The CDR3, as DNA: TGTGCCAGCAGCTTGGGACTAGCGGGCCGAACCGGGGAGCTGTTTTTT. As protein: CASSLGLAGRTGELFF.

The V gene is TRBV9, the J gene TRBJ1-2; TRBD1 is a possible D gene (6 bases). The CDR3 spans 17 residues. The V gene lost 2 bases and the J gene lost 6 bases, with 23 bases spanning the gap. Germline CDR1 is SGDLS and CDR2 is YYNGEE. CDR3 residues: CASSVMGRTEGTDGYTF. The DNA of the CDR3 is TGTGCCAGCAGCGTGATGGGAAGGACAGAGGGGACGGATGGCTACACCTTC. The full variable domain, with the rest looked up from reference TRBV9 and TRBJ1-2, is DSGVTQTPKHLITATGQRVTLRCSPRSGDLSVYWYQQSLDQGLQFLIQYYNGEERAKGNILERFSAQQFPDLHSELNLSSLELGDSALYFCASSVMGRTEGTDGYTFGSGTRLTVV.

The chain is built from TRBV9 and TRBJ2-7; a possible D gene is TRBD2 (7 bases). Germline assignment: CDR1 SGDLS and CDR2 YYNGEE. Trimming cost V 3 bases and J 3 bases, with 19 bases left between them. This CDR3 is built from 16 residues. The CDR3, as DNA: TGTGCCAGCAGCGGGGGGGGCGATTCGAGCCTCTACGAGCAGTACTTC. Protein: CASSGGGDSSLYEQYF. The full variable domain, in which reference TRBV9 and TRBJ2-7 provide the parts outside the CDR3, is DSGVTQTPKHLITATGQRVTLRCSPRSGDLSVYWYQQSLDQGLQFLIQYYNGEERAKGNILERFSAQQFPDLHSELNLSSLELGDSALYFCASSGGGDSSLYEQYFGPGTRLTVT.

This sequence joins TRBV2 and TRBJ1-1; a possible D gene is TRBD1 (5 bases). The germline V gene has CDR1 SNHLY and CDR2 FYNNEI. V was pared by 11 bases and J by 6 bases, with 13 bases between. CDR3 size: 11 residues. This CDR3 is CARGTSAEAFF. DNA of the CDR3: TGTGCCCGCGGGACCTCCGCTGAAGCTTTCTTT.

This chain links TRBV19 with TRBJ1-2; D is perhaps TRBD1 (5 bases). Germline V gives CDR1 LNHDA, CDR2 SQIVND (reference sequence). Trimming took off 1 base at V and 6 bases at J, with 12 bases between the two ends. This CDR3 has 14 residues. CDR3 bases: TGTGCCAGTAGTATAGGCTTACAGGCTAATGGCTACACCTTC. Its translation is CASSIGLQANGYTF.

Note on this clone: The same CDR3 also results from other DNA sequences found in this sample. This chain links TRBV28 with TRBJ1-5; D is unresolved. CDR3 length equals 14 residues. Per the germline V gene, CDR1 is MDHEN and CDR2 is SYDVKM. The V gene lost 3 bases and the J gene lost 0 bases, with 6 bases spanning the gap. DNA of the CDR3: TGTGCCAGCAGTTTCCGGGGTAGCAATCAGCCCCAGCATTTT. It is translated as CASSFRGSNQPQHF.

The CDR3 nucleotides read TGCGCCAGCAGCCAAGACCTAGGGGACTTCGGGTACTATGGCTACACCTTC. As protein: CASSQDLGDFGYYGYTF. This chain uses TRBV4-1 with TRBJ1-2; maybe TRBD1 (5 bases). Germline CDR1 and CDR2: MGHRA and YSYEKL. The CDR3 is 17 residues long. V was trimmed by 0 bases and J by 3 bases, leaving 17 bases between them.

The J gene is TRBJ1-1, the V gene TRBV28; TRBD1 is a possible D gene (5 bases). Deletions cut 3 bases from V and 3 bases from J, with 11 bases between. This CDR3 comprises 14 residues. Germline V CDR1 and CDR2: MDHEN, SYDVKM. The CDR3 region is CASSFDQGYTEAFF. CDR3 DNA: TGTGCCAGCAGTTTCGACCAGGGCTACACTGAAGCTTTCTTT.